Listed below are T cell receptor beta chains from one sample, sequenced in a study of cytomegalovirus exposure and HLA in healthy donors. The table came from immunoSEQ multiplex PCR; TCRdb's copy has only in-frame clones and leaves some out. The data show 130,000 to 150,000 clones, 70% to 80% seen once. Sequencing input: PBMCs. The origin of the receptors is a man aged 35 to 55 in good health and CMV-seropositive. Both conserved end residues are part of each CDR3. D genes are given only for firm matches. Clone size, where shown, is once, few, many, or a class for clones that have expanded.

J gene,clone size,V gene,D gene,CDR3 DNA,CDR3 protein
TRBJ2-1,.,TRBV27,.,TGTGCCAGCAGTTTAATGCTGACTACATATGCCGAGCAGTTCTTC,CASSLMLTTYAEQFF
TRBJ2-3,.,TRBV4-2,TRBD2,TGTGCCAGCAGCCACCAACTAGCGGGAGGGCCGGGGGTTAGCACAGATACGCAGTATTTT,CASSHQLAGGPGVSTDTQYF
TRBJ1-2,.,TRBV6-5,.,TGTGCCAGCAGTGAGGGTCTCCCGCTGGGCTACACCTTC,CASSEGLPLGYTF
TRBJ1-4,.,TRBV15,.,TGTGCCACCAGCAGAGATCGAGGATATGAAAAACTGTTTTTT,CATSRDRGYEKLFF
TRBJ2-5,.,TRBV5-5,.,TGTGCCAGCAGCCCACATCTAGGGGTCCGGGAGACCCAGTACTTC,CASSPHLGVRETQYF
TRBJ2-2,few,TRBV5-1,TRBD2,TGCGCCAGCAGCTTGGGGCGGGAGGCCACCGGGGAGCTGTTTTTT,CASSLGREATGELFF
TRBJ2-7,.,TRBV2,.,TGTGCCAGCAGTGACAGTTGGGCCTCCTACGAGCAGTACTTC,CASSDSWASYEQYF
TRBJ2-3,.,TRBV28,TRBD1,TGTGCCAGCATGGGACAGGGGGGCACAGATACGCAGTATTTT,CASMGQGGTDTQYF
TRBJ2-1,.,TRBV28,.,TGTGCCAGCAGTTTAGGCGGTAGCGGAGCCCCCAGAGGGAATGAGCAGTTCTTC,CASSLGGSGAPRGNEQFF
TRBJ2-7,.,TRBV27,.,TGTGCCAGCCGCTCACTCCGTACCTACGAGCAGTACTTC,CASRSLRTYEQYF
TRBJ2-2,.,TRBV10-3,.,TGTGCCATCCTGGAGGTCGGGGAGCTGTTTTTT,CAILEVGELFF
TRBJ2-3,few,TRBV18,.,TGTGCCAGCTCACCAACAGGGAGCACAGATACGCAGTATTTT,CASSPTGSTDTQYF
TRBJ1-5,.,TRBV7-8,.,TGTGCCAGCAGCCTGCAGGGCGGCAATCAGCCCCAGCATTTT,CASSLQGGNQPQHF
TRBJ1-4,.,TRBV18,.,TGTGCCAGCTCACCAGGGCGGGATGAAAAACTGTTTTTT,CASSPGRDEKLFF
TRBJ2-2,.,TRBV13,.,TGTGCCAGCGCACGGACCGGGGAGCTGTTTTTT,CASARTGELFF
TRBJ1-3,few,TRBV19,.,TGTGCCAGCTGCTTGGCAGTGAACTCTGGAAACACCATATATTTT,CASCLAVNSGNTIYF
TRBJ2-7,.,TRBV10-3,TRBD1,TGTGCCATCAGTGAGTTCCAGGGGGCCTACGAGCAGTACTTC,CAISEFQGAYEQYF
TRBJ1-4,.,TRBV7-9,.,TGTGCCAGCAGCAACGGGGGGGCGCACAAACTGTTTTTT,CASSNGGAHKLFF
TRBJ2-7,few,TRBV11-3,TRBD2,TGTGCCAGCACCCCAACCAATCGACTAGCGGGAGGCCCTTCGTCCTACGAGCAGTACTTC,CASTPTNRLAGGPSSYEQYF
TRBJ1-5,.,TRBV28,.,TGTGCCAGCAGTTACCCCGACAGCCTTGAGCAGCCCCAGCATTTT,CASSYPDSLEQPQHF
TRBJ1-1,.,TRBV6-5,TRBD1,TGTGCCAGCAGTTACTCCTACAGGGGAAACACTGAAGCTTTCTTT,CASSYSYRGNTEAFF
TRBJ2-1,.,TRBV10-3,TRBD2,TGTGCCATCAGTGAGCGGCGGGAGGGCCCCCACAATGAGCAGTTCTTC,CAISERREGPHNEQFF
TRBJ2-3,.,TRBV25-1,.,TGTGCCAGCAGTGAAGAATACAACACAGATACGCAGTATTTT,CASSEEYNTDTQYF
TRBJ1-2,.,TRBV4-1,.,TGCGCCAGCAGCCAACCAATGGGGGGGGCGGGCGGCTACACCTTC,CASSQPMGGAGGYTF
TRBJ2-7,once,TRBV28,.,TGTGCCAGCAGCCTAACACAGAAGAGCTCCTACGAGCAGTACTTC,CASSLTQKSSYEQYF
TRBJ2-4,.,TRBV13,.,TGTGCCAGCAGCTCTTCCCCTACCTACAGGGTCCGATACAAAAACATTCAGTACTTC,CASSSSPTYRVRYKNIQYF
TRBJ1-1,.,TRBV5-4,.,TGTGCCAGCAGCTTGGAGGTTCAGGGCCAGACTGAAGCTTTCTTT,CASSLEVQGQTEAFF
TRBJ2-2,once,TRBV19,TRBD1,TGTGCCAGCCGGACAGGGACTAACACCGGGGAGCTGTTTTTT,CASRTGTNTGELFF
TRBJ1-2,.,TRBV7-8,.,TGTGCCAGCAGCTCCACAGGGTACTATGGCTACACCTTC,CASSSTGYYGYTF
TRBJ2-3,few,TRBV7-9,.,TGTGCCAGCAGCTTAGCGGGGCCCGGCCCGTATTTT,CASSLAGPGPYF
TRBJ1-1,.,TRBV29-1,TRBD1,TGCAGCGCCCGGGGACAGCCAAACACTGAAGCTTTCTTT,CSARGQPNTEAFF
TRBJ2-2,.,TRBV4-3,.,TGCGCCAGCAGCCAAAGACCCCCCGACTGGGACACCGGGGAGCTGTTTTTT,CASSQRPPDWDTGELFF
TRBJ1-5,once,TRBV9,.,TGTGCCAGCAGCCCCACGGGGGGCAATCAGCCCCAGCATTTT,CASSPTGGNQPQHF
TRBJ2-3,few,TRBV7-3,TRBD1,TGTGCCAGCAGTTCTACAGGGGGCAGGACAGATACGCAGTATTTT,CASSSTGGRTDTQYF
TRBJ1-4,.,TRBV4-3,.,TGCGCCAGCAGCCAAGACTTTGGAACAGGGCCACTGGAGAATGAAAAACTGTTTTTT,CASSQDFGTGPLENEKLFF
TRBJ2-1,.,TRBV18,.,TGTGCCAGCTCTCCCTCCGGGACACCGTCCTACAATGAGCAGTTCTTC,CASSPSGTPSYNEQFF
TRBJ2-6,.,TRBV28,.,TGTGCCAGCAGTTTGAGTGGCTCTGGGGCCAACGTCCTGACTTTC,CASSLSGSGANVLTF
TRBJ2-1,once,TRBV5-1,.,TGCGCCAGCAGCTTGGATCCGGGTGGTTCCTACAATGAGCAGTTCTTC,CASSLDPGGSYNEQFF
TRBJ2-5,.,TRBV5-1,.,TGCGCCAGCAGCACCCTAGGGCGGGGAGAGACCCAGTACTTC,CASSTLGRGETQYF
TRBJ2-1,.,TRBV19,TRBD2,TGTGCCACTCGCGGACTAGCGGGGGTCTCCTACAATGAGCAGTTCTTC,CATRGLAGVSYNEQFF
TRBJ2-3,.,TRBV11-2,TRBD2,TGTGCCAGCAGCTCCCTTATGGCGGGGGGCACAGATACGCAGTATTTT,CASSSLMAGGTDTQYF
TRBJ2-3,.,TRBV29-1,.,TGCAGCGTTGATAGGGGTAGCGGAATGAGGTATTTT,CSVDRGSGMRYF
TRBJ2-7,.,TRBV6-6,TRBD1,TGTGCCAGCACCTATGGGACAGGGATGTACGAGCAGTACTTC,CASTYGTGMYEQYF